Below are 29 T cell receptor beta chains sequenced from a single sample in a study of blood T cell repertoires in COVID-19. Data came from immunoSEQ multiplex PCR; TCRdb stores just in-frame clones and leaves some out. Seen here are approximately 170,000 clones, approximately 84% observed once, and the top ten hold around 3.5%. The specimen was PBMCs or T cells enriched from blood (not recorded which). Source of these receptors: a woman younger than 45 who had recovered from COVID-19.

This clone was detected only once. The chain links TRBV14 to TRBJ1-5; D is undetermined. Trimming removed 5 bases from V and 3 bases from J, with 11 bases in between. Germline CDR1 reads SGHDN; CDR2 reads FVKESK. The CDR3 contains 14 residues. CDR3 amino acids: CASSYKAPNQPQHF. The CDR3, as DNA: TGTGCCAGCAGCTATAAAGCCCCCAATCAGCCCCAGCATTTT.

This chain joins TRBV7-2 and TRBJ2-3; 7 nucleotides agree with TRBD1. The V segment lost 2 bases and the J segment 6 bases; nucleotides outside the gene matches: 8. Looked up from germline, CDR1 is SGHTA and CDR2 is FQGNSA. This CDR3 comprises 15 residues. The CDR3 DNA is TGTGCCAGCAGCTTATCCCGCGACAGGGTGGATACGCAGTATTTT. Its translation: CASSLSRDRVDTQYF.

The rearrangement joins TRBV5-5 to TRBJ2-1; 9 nucleotides line up with TRBD2. This CDR3 is 15 amino acids long. Germline V gene lookup returns CDR1 SGHKS and CDR2 YYEKEE (reference sequence). V trimming: 4 bases; J trimming: 8 bases; junction bases outside the gene matches: 10. The CDR3 sequence: CASSPLGGRGDEQFF. CDR3 in DNA: TGTGCCAGCAGCCCCCTGGGCGGGAGGGGGGATGAGCAGTTCTTC.

The chain is built from TRBV5-1 and TRBJ1-6, with 7 positions matching TRBD1. Trimming removed 4 bases from V and 5 bases from J; junction bases left unmatched: 3. The V gene's germline CDR1 is SGHRS and CDR2 YFSETQ. The CDR3 has 14 residues. The CDR3: CASSRDSNNSPLHF. The CDR3 nucleotides read TGCGCCAGCAGCCGGGACAGCAATAATTCACCCCTCCACTTT.

In its sample, this clone was seen once. The V gene is TRBV19, the J gene TRBJ1-2; no definite D call. Germline V gene data show CDR1 as LNHDA and CDR2 as SQIVND (reference sequence). This CDR3 has 14 amino acids. With 1 base removed from V and 3 bases from J, the gap between germline ends came to 9 bases. In nucleotides, the CDR3 is TGTGCCAGTAGTATAGTGGCGGGCGACTATGGCTACACCTTC. Its protein product is CASSIVAGDYGYTF.

The chain recombines TRBV10-3 with TRBJ1-2; 10 bases match TRBD1. CDR3 size: 17 residues. J gave up 6 bases and V 0 bases, and 10 bases lay outside the gene matches. Germline V CDR1 and CDR2: ENHRY, SYGVKD. DNA for the CDR3: TGTGCCATCAGTGAGTCGAGGCGATACGACAGGGGGCATGGCTACACCTTC. Translating it yields CAISESRRYDRGHGYTF.

The chain carries TRBV10-2 and TRBJ1-2; 7 positions match TRBD1. V trimming: 4 bases; J trimming: 4 bases; junction bases outside the gene matches: 0. The CDR3 runs 12 residues. Looked up from germline, CDR1 is WSHSY and CDR2 is SAAADI. The CDR3 DNA reads as TGCGCCAGCAGTGGGACAGGCTATGGCTACACCTTC. Translating gives CASSGTGYGYTF.

Points on this clone: The same CDR3 can be traced to other DNA sequences in this sample. J is TRBJ1-1 and V is TRBV5-1; 9 bases align to TRBD1. CDR1 is SGHRS, CDR2 YFSETQ, per germline. Trimming removed 5 bases from V and 1 base from J; junction bases left unmatched: 3. The CDR3 length is 14 residues. The chain's CDR3 is CASRPGQGNTEAFF. For the CDR3, the DNA is TGCGCCAGCAGACCGGGACAGGGGAACACTGAAGCTTTCTTT.

J is TRBJ2-2 and V is TRBV7-2; 7 bases are shared with TRBD1. This CDR3 comprises 15 residues. J was trimmed by 2 bases and V by 6 bases; bases with no gene match: 6. The V gene's germline CDR1 is SGHTA and CDR2 FQGNSA. CDR3 DNA: TGTGCCAGCAGACAGACAGGGAGAAACACCGGGGAGCTGTTTTTT. Amino acids: CASRQTGRNTGELFF.

This chain links TRBV19 with TRBJ1-2; unclear D gene. The CDR3 is made up of 15 amino acids. The V and J ends lost 4 bases and 5 bases respectively, with 17 bases between them. Germline lookup yields CDR1 LNHDA and CDR2 SQIVND (reference sequence). This CDR3 is CASSTRDTALYGYTF. CDR3 nucleotide sequence: TGTGCCAGTAGTACCCGGGATACCGCCTTATATGGCTACACCTTC.

The chain recombines TRBV28 with TRBJ1-1; TRBD1 matches 7 bases. Germline V CDR1 and CDR2: MDHEN, SYDVKM. With 10 bases clipped from V and 5 bases from J, the junction kept 7 bases outside the gene matches. This CDR3 has 12 amino acids. The DNA for the CDR3 is TGTGCCACCGTATACAGGGGAACTGAAGCTTTCTTT. It is translated as CATVYRGTEAFF.

The V gene is TRBV5-1, the J gene TRBJ2-7, with 10 nucleotides matching TRBD2. Germline-derived CDR1 and CDR2 are SGHRS and YFSETQ. The CDR3 is 16 amino acids. V lost 0 bases, J lost 3 bases, and 6 bases stayed unmatched. The DNA of the CDR3 is TGCGCCAGCAGCTTGGGGCTCGGACTAGCGGACTACGAGCAGTACTTC. As protein: CASSLGLGLADYEQYF. The full variable domain, rest sourced from reference TRBV5-1 and TRBJ2-7, is KAGVTQTPRYLIKTRGQQVTLSCSPISGHRSVSWYQQTPGQGLQFLFEYFSETQRNKGNFPGRFSGRQFSNSRSEMNVSTLELGDSALYLCASSLGLGLADYEQYFGPGTRLTVT.

The J gene is TRBJ2-5, the V gene TRBV5-1; 11 bases agree with TRBD2. Germline trimming cut 4 bases from V and 2 bases from J; bases unmatched to any gene: 13. This CDR3 spans 18 amino acids. Germline CDR1 is SGHRS and CDR2 is YFSETQ. DNA of the CDR3: TGCGCCAGCAGCGCGGTGGGGCTAGCGGGAGGAGGGCAAGAGACCCAGTACTTC. Translating gives CASSAVGLAGGGQETQYF. Together with reference TRBV5-1 and TRBJ2-5, the CDR3 gives the full variable domain: KAGVTQTPRYLIKTRGQQVTLSCSPISGHRSVSWYQQTPGQGLQFLFEYFSETQRNKGNFPGRFSGRQFSNSRSEMNVSTLELGDSALYLCASSAVGLAGGGQETQYFGPGTRLLVL.

The rearrangement joins TRBV10-3 to TRBJ1-1, with D possibly TRBD1 on 6 matching bases. This CDR3 comprises 15 residues. V lost 6 bases and J 0 bases, leaving 14 bases between the germline ends. Germline V gives CDR1 ENHRY, CDR2 SYGVKD. CDR3 residues: CAIRPTDRMNTEAFF. The CDR3 nucleotides read TGTGCCATCAGACCCACAGACAGGATGAACACTGAAGCTTTCTTT.

The rearrangement links TRBV28 to TRBJ1-2; unclear D gene. Trimming removed 6 bases at V and 7 bases at J, with 9 bases between. CDR3 size: 11 residues. Germline CDR1 MDHEN, CDR2 SYDVKM. Written as DNA, the CDR3 is TGTGCCAGCAGCCCTTTTTCTGGCTACACCTTC. Amino acids: CASSPFSGYTF.

The rearrangement uses TRBV5-4 and TRBJ2-5; 7 nucleotides match TRBD1. The junction had 7 bases not matched to a gene; V was cut back by 6 bases and J by 2 bases. Germline V gene lookup returns CDR1 SGHNT and CDR2 YYREEE (reference sequence). This CDR3 comprises 14 residues. In nucleotides, the CDR3 is TGTGCCAGCAAACCGGGACAGACACAAGAGACCCAGTACTTC. This codes for CASKPGQTQETQYF.

V gene TRBV7-8 combines with J gene TRBJ2-2; D is ambiguous. V lost 3 bases to trimming and J lost 4 bases, with 9 bases between them. Germline V CDR1 and CDR2: SGHVS, FQNEAQ. The CDR3 sequence is 14 residues long. The CDR3, as DNA: TGTGCCAGCAGCTTCCACCAGGTCACCGGGGAGCTGTTTTTT. Encoded protein: CASSFHQVTGELFF.

The chain links TRBV15 to TRBJ1-4, with 8 bases identical to TRBD1. The trim removed 3 bases at V and 7 bases at J, leaving 10 bases unmatched. Germline loops: CDR1 LNHNV, CDR2 YYDKDF (reference sequence). This CDR3 is 16 amino acids long. CDR3 sequence (DNA): TGTGCCACCAGCAGTGGAACCGGGACAGGTCTTGAAAAACTGTTTTTT. It encodes CATSSGTGTGLEKLFF.

This clone was picked up a small number of times. V gene TRBV6-6 combines with J gene TRBJ2-6, with 11 bases matching TRBD1. CDR1 is MNHNY and CDR2 is SVGAGI in the germline V gene (reference sequence). J was trimmed by 3 bases and V by 5 bases; bases with no gene match: 6. This CDR3 is 17 amino acids long. CDR3 nucleotide sequence: TGTGCCAGCAGTCCCGGACAGGGGGCGCATGGGGCCAACGTCCTGACTTTC. Translation gives CASSPGQGAHGANVLTF.

The V call is TRBV19, the J call TRBJ2-7; 7 bases are a match to TRBD1. Germline CDR1 and CDR2: LNHDA and SQIVND (reference sequence). V shed 2 bases and J 4 bases; nucleotides not matched to a gene: 8. The CDR3 runs to 15 residues. The chain's CDR3 is CASSIFGPGGYEQYF. The DNA for the CDR3 is TGTGCCAGTAGTATATTTGGCCCAGGGGGTTACGAGCAGTACTTC.

The genes are TRBV7-2 and TRBJ2-3; the D gene is possibly TRBD2 (7 bases). CDR1 SGHTA and CDR2 FQGNSA come from the germline V gene. The CDR3 spans 16 residues. V was trimmed by 4 bases and J by 2 bases, leaving 16 bases between them. The CDR3 is CASSSAKGGHTDTQYF. The CDR3 DNA follows: TGTGCCAGCAGCTCCGCTAAGGGGGGGCACACAGATACGCAGTATTTT.

V and J are TRBV5-1 and TRBJ1-1; 8 bases fit TRBD1. In germline, CDR1 is SGHRS, CDR2 YFSETQ. There are 14 residues in the CDR3. V lost 7 bases, J lost 4 bases, and 9 bases stayed unmatched. The CDR3 reads CASGDRSSSTEAFF. The CDR3 bases are TGCGCCAGCGGGGACAGGTCTTCATCCACTGAAGCTTTCTTT. Based on the CDR3 plus reference TRBV5-1 and TRBJ1-1, the full variable domain is KAGVTQTPRYLIKTRGQQVTLSCSPISGHRSVSWYQQTPGQGLQFLFEYFSETQRNKGNFPGRFSGRQFSNSRSEMNVSTLELGDSALYLCASGDRSSSTEAFFGQGTRLTVV.

The table lists this clone with a count of one. The gene calls are TRBV11-3 and TRBJ2-2, with D perhaps matching TRBD2 (7 bases). The germline CDR1 and CDR2 sequences are SGHNT and YENEEA. This CDR3 has 14 amino acids. Deletions cut 4 bases from V and 6 bases from J, with 12 bases between. CDR3 DNA: TGTGCCAGCAGCTATAAAGGGGGGGCCGGGGAGCTGTTTTTT. Encoded protein: CASSYKGGAGELFF.

The sample holds a few counts of this clone. The chain combines TRBV18 with TRBJ2-7, with D possibly being TRBD2 (5 bases). The CDR3 spans 14 residues. Germline V gene data show CDR1 as KGHSH and CDR2 as LQKENI. V was shortened by 0 bases and J by 2 bases, with 8 bases between the two germline ends. The chain's CDR3 is CASSPPEAPYEQYF. The CDR3 DNA sequence: TGTGCCAGCTCACCACCGGAGGCCCCCTACGAGCAGTACTTC.

The rearrangement joins TRBV7-8 to TRBJ1-4; possible D gene TRBD1, 6 bases. Germline loops: CDR1 SGHVS, CDR2 FQNEAQ. V was pared by 3 bases and J by 5 bases, with 16 bases between. The CDR3 totals 16 residues. CDR3 coding DNA: TGTGCCAGCAGCTTCCGGACAGCGTTAAAAAATGAAAAACTGTTTTTT. This codes for CASSFRTALKNEKLFF.

CDR3 residues: CAGSGQEDVEQYF. CDR3 nucleotides: TGTGCCGGATCGGGACAAGAGGATGTAGAGCAGTACTTC. This sequence joins TRBV18 and TRBJ2-7; D may be TRBD1 (6 bases). The CDR3 has 13 amino acids. The germline CDR1 and CDR2 sequences are KGHSH and LQKENI. Between the trimmed V and J ends, which lost 11 bases and 7 bases, there was a span of 21 bases. Complete variable domain (other parts from reference TRBV18 and TRBJ2-7): NAGVMQNPRHLVRRRGQEARLRCSPMKGHSHVYWYRQLPEEGLKFMVYLQKENIIDESGMPKERFSAEFPKEGPSILRIQQVVRGDSAAYFCAGSGQEDVEQYFGPGTRLTVT.

V is TRBV5-1 and J is TRBJ1-2; 8 positions agree with TRBD1. V lost 4 bases and J lost 4; bases outside the gene matches: 9. CDR3 size: 15 residues. Germline CDR1 SGHRS, CDR2 YFSETQ. CDR3 amino acids: CASSPEGTGTYGYTF. The CDR3 DNA follows: TGCGCCAGCAGCCCTGAGGGGACAGGAACCTATGGCTACACCTTC.

The chain combines TRBV3-1 (or the pseudogene TRBV3-2) with TRBJ1-4; D call uncertain. CDR3 length equals 15 residues. Germline CDR1 and CDR2: LGHDT and YNNKEL (reference sequence). V was pared by 1 base and J by 0 bases, with 6 bases between. CDR3 in amino acids: CASSQGLATNEKLFF. CDR3 DNA: TGTGCCAGCAGCCAAGGTCTTGCAACTAATGAAAAACTGTTTTTT.

The chain carries TRBV3-1 (or the pseudogene TRBV3-2) and TRBJ2-5; D may be TRBD2 (6 bases). CDR3 length: 15 residues. The germline gives CDR1 LGHDT, CDR2 YNNKEL (reference sequence). V lost 4 bases and J 9 bases, leaving 21 bases between the germline ends. CDR3 sequence: CASSRHGEPTGAQYF. DNA of the CDR3: TGTGCCAGCAGCCGTCACGGGGAGCCTACGGGGGCCCAGTACTTC.